The 25 T cell receptor beta chains listed next were all sequenced from one sample in a study of regulatory T cells in long-lasting Graves disease. Arm-PCR with iRepertoire HTBI primers amplified the CDR3 regions for these TCR beta libraries. Each CDR3 protein is one row after TCRdb ran MiXCR on the multiplex PCR reads. Of some 410,000 distinct CDR3 sequences in the sample, roughly 15% were seen once. The time point is: newly diagnosed GD, antithyroid drugs for less than 3 months. The TCR library was prepared using RNA isolated from PBMCs. These same records also appear under a second study, on T cells in Graves' hyperthyroidism and ophthalmopathy.

The source was peripheral blood mononuclear cells (PBMCs), collected at new diagnosis, from a patient treated with antithyroid drugs. The receptors derive from a woman younger than 45 with Graves disease.

The rearrangement uses TRBV15 and TRBJ2-3; 8 positions match TRBD1. CDR3 size: 16 residues. Trimming at V came to 0 bases and at J to 2 bases, leaving 4 bases not matched to a gene. Germline CDR1 is LNHNV and CDR2 is YYDKDF (reference sequence). The CDR3 bases are TGTGCCACCAGCAGAGACAGGGGGCCTTCCACAGATACGCAGTATTTT. The encoded protein is CATSRDRGPSTDTQYF. Together with reference TRBV15 and TRBJ2-3, the CDR3 gives the full variable domain: DAMVIQNPRYQVTQFGKPVTLSCSQTLNHNVMYWYQQKSSQAPKLLFHYYDKDFNNEADTPDNFQSRRPNTSFCFLDIRSPGLGDTAMYLCATSRDRGPSTDTQYFGPGTRLTVL.

This clonotype was recorded many times. V and J are TRBV7-9 and TRBJ2-7, with 10 nucleotides matching TRBD2. Trimming removed 6 bases from V and 6 bases from J; junction bases left unmatched: 8. CDR1 is SEHNR, CDR2 FQNEAQ, per germline (reference sequence). The CDR3 length is 14 residues. DNA of the CDR3: TGTGCCAGCAGAGCGGGAGGGGGAACAATCGAGCAGTACTTC. Translated, it gives CASRAGGGTIEQYF. Using reference TRBV7-9 and TRBJ2-7 for the parts outside the CDR3, the full variable domain is DTGVSQNPRHKITKRGQNVTFRCDPISEHNRLYWYRQTLGQGPEFLTYFQNEAQLEKSRLLSDRFSAERPKGSFSTLEIQRTEQGDSAMYLCASRAGGGTIEQYFGPGTRLTVT.

To note about this clonotype: A much larger clone sits a single nucleotide away, making a read error possible. J is TRBJ2-7 and V is TRBV6-2 or TRBV6-3, with 8 nucleotides matching TRBD2. The germline V gene encodes CDR1 MNHEY and CDR2 SVGEGT. CDR3 size: 14 residues. Written as DNA, the CDR3 is TGTGCCAGCGGTTACGGGGGACTAGTTCGCGAGCAGTACTTC. It translates to CASGYGGLVREQYF.

The sample holds many counts of this clonotype. V and J are TRBV7-2 and TRBJ1-3, with D maybe TRBD1 (5 bases). The germline V and J ends were trimmed by 1 base and 2 bases, with 9 bases remaining between them. This CDR3 spans 15 amino acids. Looked up from germline, CDR1 is SGHTA and CDR2 is FQGNSA. The CDR3, as DNA: TGTGCCAGCAGCTTAGAGGGACCAGCTGGAAACACCATATATTTT. Translation: CASSLEGPAGNTIYF.

In its sample, this clonotype was seen many times. V gene TRBV27 combines with J gene TRBJ2-2; perhaps TRBD1 as D (5 bases). From germline, CDR1 is MNHEY and CDR2 SMNVEV (reference sequence). The CDR3 has 17 residues. The V gene lost 5 bases and the J gene lost 7 bases, with 23 bases spanning the gap. In DNA, the CDR3 is TGTGCCAGCAGTGAGAGTGTAGGGGCCTCGAAGGGCGGGGAGCTGTTTTTT. This sequence encodes CASSESVGASKGGELFF.

In regard to this clonotype: A far larger clone is off by one base, so a read error is likely. The gene calls are TRBV11-2 and TRBJ2-1, with 12 positions matching TRBD2. Germline V lookup: CDR1 SGHAT, CDR2 FQNNGV. Losses at the gene ends were 5 bases for V and 13 bases for J; bases not matched to a gene: 6. The CDR3 has 13 amino acids. The chain's CDR3 is CASSARTSGDQFF. For the CDR3, the DNA is TGTGCCAGCAGCGCCCGGACTAGCGGGGATCAGTTCTTC.

In its sample, this clonotype was seen many times. The rearrangement joins TRBV6-4 to TRBJ2-7, with TRBD1 identical over 11 bases. The V and J ends lost 3 bases and 6 bases, in that order; junction bases with no gene match: 4. Germline V CDR1 and CDR2: MRHNA, SNTAGT. The length of the CDR3 is 14 residues. CDR3 loop: CASSERTGGFEQYF. The CDR3 DNA follows: TGTGCCAGCAGTGAGCGGACAGGGGGCTTCGAGCAGTACTTC.

This clonotype showed up many times. This chain joins TRBV27 and TRBJ2-7; a possible D gene is TRBD2 (5 bases). This CDR3 is built from 13 residues. The V gene lost 4 bases and the J gene lost 3 bases, with 10 bases spanning the gap. The germline V gene encodes CDR1 MNHEY and CDR2 SMNVEV (reference sequence). This CDR3 reads CASSYSGGYEQYF. The CDR3 bases are TGTGCCAGCAGTTACTCTGGAGGCTACGAGCAGTACTTC.

This clonotype was counted many times. J is TRBJ1-1 and V is TRBV28; 8 bases align to TRBD1. The CDR3 is made up of 14 amino acids. V gave up 7 bases and J gave up 5 bases; unmatched junction bases: 9. Germline CDR1 is MDHEN and CDR2 is SYDVKM. CDR3 coding DNA: TGTGCCAGCATTTCCCGCAGGGGGCGGACTGAAGCTTTCTTT. This sequence encodes CASISRRGRTEAFF.

This clonotype was counted at least ten times. The V call is TRBV5-1, the J call TRBJ2-5; 8 bases are a match to TRBD1. This CDR3 is 14 amino acids long. The V gene end was trimmed by 1 base and the J gene end by 8 bases; junction bases not matched to a gene: 7. Germline loops: CDR1 SGHRS, CDR2 YFSETQ. The CDR3 region has the DNA TGCGCCAGCAGCTTGCCCGGGACAGGTGAAACCCAGTACTTC. Translated: CASSLPGTGETQYF.

About this clonotype: A much larger clone sits a single nucleotide away, making a read error possible. This chain uses TRBV11-2 with TRBJ1-4; D call uncertain. Germline loops: CDR1 SGHAT, CDR2 FQNNGV. V gave up 8 bases and J gave up 5 bases, with 9 bases separating them. The CDR3 sequence is 12 residues long. Written as DNA, the CDR3 is TGTGCCAGCGGCTCAATAAATGAAAAACTGTTTTTT. Translated, it gives CASGSINEKLFF.

In regard to this clonotype: A much larger clone is a single base away; this may be a read error. The V and J genes are TRBV7-2 and TRBJ2-1; tentatively, D is TRBD1 or TRBD2 (6 bases each). The CDR3 loop spans 19 amino acids. Per germline, CDR1 SGHTA and CDR2 FQGNSA. V lost 1 base and J 1 base, leaving 20 bases between the germline ends. CDR3 coding DNA: TGTACCAGCAGCTTAGGAGGTTGGGGGGCCGGACAATCCTACAATGAGCAGTTCTTC. This gives the protein CTSSLGGWGAGQSYNEQFF.

In its sample, this clonotype was seen many times. The CDR3 spells CASSLDPTGEDQFF. The CDR3 DNA sequence: TGTGCCAGCAGCTTAGATCCGACAGGGGAGGATCAGTTCTTC. The J gene is TRBJ2-1, the V gene TRBV11-3; 8 bases are a match to TRBD1. Trimming took 0 bases from V and 13 from J; bases not matched to a gene: 8. Per germline, CDR1 SGHNT and CDR2 YENEEA. The CDR3 loop spans 14 amino acids.

In its sample, this clonotype was seen many times. The rearrangement uses TRBV24-1 and TRBJ2-3, with D unclear. The ends were cut back, 1 base at V and 0 bases at J, with 10 bases in the middle. From germline, CDR1 is KGHDR and CDR2 SFDVKD. The CDR3 spans 16 residues. CDR3 loop: CATSDFGGTSTDTQYF. The CDR3 DNA reads TGTGCCACCAGTGATTTCGGCGGAACAAGCACAGATACGCAGTATTTT.

This clonotype was counted many times. A junction end diverges from the germline sequence, so it may reflect a read error. This chain links TRBV5-1 with TRBJ1-1, with D perhaps TRBD1 (5 bases). Germline values: CDR1 SGHRS, CDR2 YFSETQ. The CDR3 is 14 amino acids. The CDR3 DNA is TGTGCCAGCAGCTTGAGCGGGGGTGACACTGAAGCTTTCTTT. Protein: CASSLSGGDTEAFF.

Here the CDR3 DNA reads TGTGCCAGCAGTGAAATTGGGGCCCCGGGTACGCAGTATTTT. It specifies CASSEIGAPGTQYF. V gene TRBV6-2 or TRBV6-3 combines with J gene TRBJ2-3; perhaps TRBD1 as D (5 bases). Germline CDR1 is MNHEY and CDR2 is SVGEGT. V was clipped by 5 bases and J by 8 bases, with 17 bases between them. The CDR3 contains 14 residues.

This clonotype has ten or more counts. This sequence joins TRBV7-2 and TRBJ2-3; perhaps TRBD2 as D (5 bases). V was trimmed by 5 bases and J by 3 bases, leaving 18 bases between them. CDR1 and CDR2 (germline): SGHTA, FQGNSA. The CDR3 is 16 residues long. The CDR3 region is CASSTPRGTLTDTQYF. The CDR3 DNA follows: TGTGCCAGCAGCACGCCACGGGGAACCTTAACAGATACGCAGTATTTT.

This clonotype was counted many times. The gene calls are TRBV2 and TRBJ2-1, with D unclear. Trimming took 2 bases from V and 4 from J, leaving 3 bases between them. Germline V gene data show CDR1 as SNHLY and CDR2 as FYNNEI. There are 12 residues in the CDR3. The CDR3 DNA reads TGTGCCAGCAGTGAACGTTACAATGAGCAGTTCTTC. Protein: CASSERYNEQFF.

This clonotype was seen repeatedly, ten times or more. The V gene is TRBV5-1, the J gene TRBJ2-3, with a tentative D call TRBD2 (5 bases). Germline V gene sequence: CDR1 SGHRS, CDR2 YFSETQ. The CDR3 is 15 residues long. V gave up 0 bases and J gave up 0 bases, with 8 bases separating them. Written as DNA, the CDR3 is TGCGCCAGCAGCTTGGAGGTAGCGAGCACAGATACGCAGTATTTT. Translating it yields CASSLEVASTDTQYF. Based on the CDR3 plus reference TRBV5-1 and TRBJ2-3, the full variable domain is KAGVTQTPRYLIKTRGQQVTLSCSPISGHRSVSWYQQTPGQGLQFLFEYFSETQRNKGNFPGRFSGRQFSNSRSEMNVSTLELGDSALYLCASSLEVASTDTQYFGPGTRLTVL.

This clonotype was recorded many times. The chain is built from TRBV6-2 or TRBV6-3 and TRBJ2-7; no firm D call. This CDR3 has 12 residues. CDR1 MNHEY and CDR2 SVGEGT come from the germline V gene. Trimming removed 8 bases from V and 2 bases from J, with 10 bases in between. CDR3 sequence: CASGSYTYEQYF. CDR3 in DNA: TGTGCCAGCGGCTCTTACACCTACGAGCAGTACTTC.

This clonotype was counted many times. Written as DNA, the CDR3 is TGTGCCACCAGCCGACAGGGTGACTATGGCTACACCTTC. Translation: CATSRQGDYGYTF. This chain links TRBV15 with TRBJ1-2, with 7 positions matching TRBD1. The V gene's germline CDR1 is LNHNV and CDR2 YYDKDF (reference sequence). The CDR3 contains 13 residues. J lost 3 bases, V lost 5 bases, and 3 bases had no gene match.

The genes are TRBV5-8 and TRBJ2-1, with TRBD2 matching over 12 bases. The CDR3 consists of 16 residues. Looked up from germline, CDR1 is SGHTS and CDR2 is YDEGEE. After removal of 3 bases from V and 7 bases from J, the junction contained 8 bases not matched to a gene. The CDR3 protein is CASSWVGLAGRNEQFF. The CDR3 DNA sequence: TGTGCCAGCAGCTGGGTGGGACTAGCGGGTAGGAATGAGCAGTTCTTC.

There are many counts of this clonotype. J is TRBJ2-7 and V is TRBV11-2; the match to TRBD1 covers 10 bases. The CDR3 covers 14 residues. Trimming removed 5 bases from V and 7 bases from J; junction bases left unmatched: 8. Germline V CDR1 and CDR2: SGHAT, FQNNGV. The CDR3 loop is CASSTGQGRWEQYF. For the CDR3, the DNA is TGTGCCAGCAGCACGGGACAGGGGAGATGGGAGCAGTACTTC.

This clonotype was counted a few times. The V gene is TRBV6-5, the J gene TRBJ1-1; D may be TRBD1 (5 bases). The length of the CDR3 is 13 residues. Between the trimmed V and J ends, which lost 4 bases and 4 bases, there was a span of 10 bases. CDR1 is MNHEY, CDR2 SVGAGI, per germline. Here the CDR3 DNA reads TGTGCCAGCAGTTGGACACCGGGCACTGAAGCTTTCTTT. Its protein is CASSWTPGTEAFF.

The chain couples TRBV19 to TRBJ1-1; tentatively, D is TRBD1 (5 bases). The CDR3 length is 16 residues. V gave up 0 bases and J gave up 0 bases, with 11 bases separating them. Germline lookup yields CDR1 LNHDA and CDR2 SQIVND (reference sequence). This CDR3 reads CASSIDWAGMNTEAFF. The CDR3 DNA sequence: TGTGCCAGTAGTATAGATTGGGCAGGGATGAACACTGAAGCTTTCTTT.